This T cell receptor (beta chain) was profiled in a study of beta chain features in type 1 diabetes. Study-wide context: No patient-donor differences in age, gender, total cells or subset yield. Study results and limitations: In all four CD4+ subsets, TCRB CDR3 length was significantly, moderately reduced in type 1 diabetes.

The authors reverse transcribed all of the isolated RNA, so sequencing captured expressed TCRB transcripts. Sequencing was performed with immunoSEQ multiplex PCR; in TCRdb, only in-frame clones are kept and a portion is missing. The table lists approximately 330,000 clones, approximately 10% of them singletons. This clone was counted a few times. What it binds is unknown. Sorted cells reached over 98% purity in every population. The CDR3 totals 14 residues. Germline values: CDR1 SGHRS, CDR2 YFSETQ. The V and J ends lost 1 base and 3 bases respectively, with 10 bases between them. The receptor was isolated from a woman younger than 45 in good health. The specimen sequenced was naive CD4+ T cells from blood. The chain is built from TRBV5-1 and TRBJ1-2, with D perhaps TRBD1 (5 bases). The CDR3 loop is CASSLIGRDYGYTF. As DNA, the CDR3 is TGCGCCAGCAGCTTGATTGGCAGGGACTATGGCTACACCTTC.